This is a list of T cell receptor beta chains from one sample in a study of shared clonotypes between healthy human individuals. This table comes from immunoSEQ multiplex PCR, and its TCRdb copy is limited to in-frame clones, with some not included. Altogether 600,000 or so clones are present, 85% to 95% being singletons, with the ten largest covering approximately 0.11%. The source material was naive CD8+ T cells sorted from blood. Source of these receptors: a woman aged 30 to 39 in good health. The CDR3 runs from the conserved cysteine through the conserved F or W. D genes are given only for firm matches. Size is omitted from some rows. Given values are once, few, many or a class for expanded clones.

abundance: once
j_gene: TRBJ1-5
d_gene: TRBD1
v_gene: TRBV7-9
CDR3nt: TGTGCCAGCAGCTTCCAGACAGGGGACAATCAGCCCCAGCATTTT
CDR3aa: CASSFQTGDNQPQHF

abundance: NA
j_gene: TRBJ2-3
d_gene: NA
v_gene: TRBV30
CDR3nt: TGTGCCCGCCAAGGAGGGGGGATCAGCACAGATACGCAGTATTTT
CDR3aa: CARQGGGISTDTQYF

abundance: once
j_gene: TRBJ2-7
d_gene: NA
v_gene: TRBV27
CDR3nt: TGTGCCAGCAGTGCAGGGTTTAACTACGAGCAGTACTTC
CDR3aa: CASSAGFNYEQYF

abundance: NA
j_gene: TRBJ2-2
d_gene: NA
v_gene: TRBV7-7
CDR3nt: TGTGCCAGCAGCCAAGCGGTTTCGAACACCGGGGAGCTGTTTTTT
CDR3aa: CASSQAVSNTGELFF

abundance: NA
j_gene: TRBJ2-7
d_gene: TRBD2
v_gene: TRBV27
CDR3nt: TGTGCCAGCAGCCAGTTAGCGGGAGGGCTAGACGAGCAGTACTTC
CDR3aa: CASSQLAGGLDEQYF

abundance: NA
j_gene: TRBJ2-7
d_gene: NA
v_gene: TRBV13
CDR3nt: TGTGCCAGCAGCTTAGACGGGGTGATCTACGAGCAGTACTTC
CDR3aa: CASSLDGVIYEQYF

abundance: NA
j_gene: TRBJ1-4
d_gene: NA
v_gene: TRBV5-5
CDR3nt: TGTGCCAGCAGCTTCCGAGAGGGCCAGGGGAGTGAAAAACTGTTTTTT
CDR3aa: CASSFREGQGSEKLFF

abundance: NA
j_gene: TRBJ1-3
d_gene: NA
v_gene: TRBV5-1
CDR3nt: TGCGCCAGCAGCTTGGCCGGACAGATAGGGGACACCATATATTTT
CDR3aa: CASSLAGQIGDTIYF

abundance: NA
j_gene: TRBJ1-5
d_gene: TRBD1
v_gene: TRBV10-3
CDR3nt: TGTGCCATCAGTGAGTCGGACAGGGAGGGTCAGCCCCAGCATTTT
CDR3aa: CAISESDREGQPQHF

abundance: NA
j_gene: TRBJ1-1
d_gene: NA
v_gene: TRBV6-4
CDR3nt: TGTGCCAGCAGTGCTAAGACAGGAATGAACACTGAAGCTTTCTTT
CDR3aa: CASSAKTGMNTEAFF

abundance: NA
j_gene: TRBJ2-3
d_gene: NA
v_gene: TRBV2
CDR3nt: TGTGCCAGCAACCCCCGGAGAGCACAAAGGACAGATACGCAGTATTTT
CDR3aa: CASNPRRAQRTDTQYF

abundance: NA
j_gene: TRBJ1-1
d_gene: NA
v_gene: TRBV5-8
CDR3nt: TGTGCCAGCAGCTTAATACCGGAATTTAACACTGAAGCTTTCTTT
CDR3aa: CASSLIPEFNTEAFF

abundance: NA
j_gene: TRBJ1-5
d_gene: TRBD1
v_gene: TRBV2
CDR3nt: TGTGCCAGCAGCAGAACAGGGGGCAATCAGCCCCAGCATTTT
CDR3aa: CASSRTGGNQPQHF

abundance: NA
j_gene: TRBJ2-7
d_gene: TRBD2
v_gene: TRBV28
CDR3nt: TGTGCCAGCAGTTTTTTTGGTGGGAGGGCCCGGAACGAGCAGTACTTC
CDR3aa: CASSFFGGRARNEQYF

abundance: NA
j_gene: TRBJ2-3
d_gene: NA
v_gene: TRBV7-6
CDR3nt: TGTGCCAGCAGCTTGGTGGTCACAGATACGCAGTATTTT
CDR3aa: CASSLVVTDTQYF